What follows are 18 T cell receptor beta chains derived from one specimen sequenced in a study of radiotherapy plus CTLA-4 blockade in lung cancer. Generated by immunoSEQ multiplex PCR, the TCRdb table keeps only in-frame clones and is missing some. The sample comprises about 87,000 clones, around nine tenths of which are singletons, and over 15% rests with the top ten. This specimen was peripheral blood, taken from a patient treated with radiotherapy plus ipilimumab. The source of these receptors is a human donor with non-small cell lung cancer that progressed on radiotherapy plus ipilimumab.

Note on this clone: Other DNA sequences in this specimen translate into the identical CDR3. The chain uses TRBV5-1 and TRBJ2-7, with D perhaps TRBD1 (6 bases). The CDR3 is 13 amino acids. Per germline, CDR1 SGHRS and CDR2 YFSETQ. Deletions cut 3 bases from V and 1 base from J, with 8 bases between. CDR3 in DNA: TGCGCCAGCAGCTGGACAGCATCCTACGAGCAGTACTTC. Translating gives CASSWTASYEQYF.

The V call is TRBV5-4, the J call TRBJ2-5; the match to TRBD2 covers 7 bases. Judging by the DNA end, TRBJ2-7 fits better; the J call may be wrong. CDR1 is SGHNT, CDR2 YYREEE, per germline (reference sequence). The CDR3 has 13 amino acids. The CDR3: CASSLEGGVEQYF. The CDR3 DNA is TGTGCCAGCAGCTTAGAGGGAGGGGTCGAGCAGTACTTC.

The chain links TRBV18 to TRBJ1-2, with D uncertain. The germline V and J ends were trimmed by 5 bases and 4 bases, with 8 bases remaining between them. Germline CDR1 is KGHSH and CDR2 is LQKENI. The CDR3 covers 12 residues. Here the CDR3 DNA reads TGTGCCAGCTCAACCGACACCTATGGCTACACCTTC. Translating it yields CASSTDTYGYTF.

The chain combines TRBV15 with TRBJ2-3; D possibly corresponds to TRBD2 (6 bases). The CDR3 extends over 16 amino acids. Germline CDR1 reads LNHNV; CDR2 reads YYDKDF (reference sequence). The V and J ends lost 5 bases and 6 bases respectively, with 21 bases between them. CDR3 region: CATSERKGLGVDTQYF. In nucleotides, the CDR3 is TGTGCCACCAGCGAGCGCAAGGGACTGGGTGTGGATACGCAGTATTTT.

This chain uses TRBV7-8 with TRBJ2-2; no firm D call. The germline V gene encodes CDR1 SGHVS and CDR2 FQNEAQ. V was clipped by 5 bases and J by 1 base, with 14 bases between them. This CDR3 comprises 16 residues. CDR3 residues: CASSEKQRQNTGELFF. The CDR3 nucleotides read TGTGCCAGCAGCGAGAAACAGCGCCAGAACACCGGGGAGCTGTTTTTT.

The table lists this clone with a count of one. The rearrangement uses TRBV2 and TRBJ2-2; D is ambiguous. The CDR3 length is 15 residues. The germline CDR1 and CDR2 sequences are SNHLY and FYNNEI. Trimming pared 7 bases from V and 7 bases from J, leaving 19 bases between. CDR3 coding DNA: TGTGCCAGCATCGAGAGTGACACCCCAGGCGGGGAGCTGTTTTTT. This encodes CASIESDTPGGELFF.

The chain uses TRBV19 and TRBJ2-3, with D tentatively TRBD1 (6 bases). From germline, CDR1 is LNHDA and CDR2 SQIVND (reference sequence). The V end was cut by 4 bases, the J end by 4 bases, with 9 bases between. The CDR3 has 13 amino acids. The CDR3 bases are TGTGCCAGTAGTAGGGGGCTCGCAGATACGCAGTATTTT. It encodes CASSRGLADTQYF.

CDR3 sequence reads: CASSFPQASSGNTIYF. The CDR3 DNA is TGTGCCAGCAGCTTCCCCCAGGCTAGCTCTGGAAACACCATATATTTT. This chain joins TRBV7-9 and TRBJ1-3; D unresolved. This CDR3 comprises 16 residues. Trimming left V 3 bases short and J 0 bases short, with 12 bases between. Germline CDR1 reads SEHNR; CDR2 reads FQNEAQ (reference sequence).

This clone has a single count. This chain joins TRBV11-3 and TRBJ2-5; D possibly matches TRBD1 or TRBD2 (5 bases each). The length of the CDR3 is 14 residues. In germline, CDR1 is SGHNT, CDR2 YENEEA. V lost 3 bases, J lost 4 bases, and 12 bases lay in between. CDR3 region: CASSFPGPPETQYF. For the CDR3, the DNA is TGTGCCAGCAGCTTTCCGGGGCCCCCAGAGACCCAGTACTTC.

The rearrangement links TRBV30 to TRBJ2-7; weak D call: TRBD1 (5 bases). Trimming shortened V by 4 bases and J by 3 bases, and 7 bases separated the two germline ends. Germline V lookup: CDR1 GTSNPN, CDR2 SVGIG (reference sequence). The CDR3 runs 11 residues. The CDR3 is CAWTTGYEQYF. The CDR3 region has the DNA TGTGCCTGGACCACAGGCTACGAGCAGTACTTC.

CDR3 residues: CASSLLIADQETQYF. The CDR3 DNA reads TGTGCCAGCAGCCTCCTAATAGCGGATCAAGAGACCCAGTACTTC. This chain links TRBV7-6 with TRBJ2-5; TRBD2 is a possible D gene (6 bases). The V gene's germline CDR1 is SGHVS and CDR2 FNYEAQ. V lost 5 bases and J 2 bases, leaving 15 bases between the germline ends. The CDR3 totals 15 residues.

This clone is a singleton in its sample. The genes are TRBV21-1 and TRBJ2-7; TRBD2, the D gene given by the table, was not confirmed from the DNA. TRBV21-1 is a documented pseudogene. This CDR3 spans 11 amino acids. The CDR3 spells CASSLPYEQYF. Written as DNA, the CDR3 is TGTGCCAGCAGCCTCCCGTACGAGCAGTACTTC.

The CDR3, as DNA: TGTGCCAGCAGTTACGGCCCAGGGGAAAAGCCCCAGCATTTT. Amino acid sequence: CASSYGPGEKPQHF. This chain connects TRBV6-6 to TRBJ1-5; D is possibly TRBD1 (6 bases). Germline CDR1 is MNHNY and CDR2 is SVGAGI (reference sequence). This CDR3 has 14 amino acids. Trimming took off 2 bases at V and 8 bases at J, with 13 bases between the two ends.

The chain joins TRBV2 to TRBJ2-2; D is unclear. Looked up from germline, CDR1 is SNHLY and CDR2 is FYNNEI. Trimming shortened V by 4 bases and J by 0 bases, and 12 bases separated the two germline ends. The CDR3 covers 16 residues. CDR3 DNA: TGTGCCAGCAGTGGGGCCGCCGCTCCGAACACCGGGGAGCTGTTTTTT. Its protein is CASSGAAAPNTGELFF.

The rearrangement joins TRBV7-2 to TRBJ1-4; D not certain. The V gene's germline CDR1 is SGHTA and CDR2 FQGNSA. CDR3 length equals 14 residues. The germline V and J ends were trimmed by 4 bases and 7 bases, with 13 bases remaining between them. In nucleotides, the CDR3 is TGTGCCAGCAGCTCCGGAGGTCCGGGTGAAAAACTGTTTTTT. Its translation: CASSSGGPGEKLFF.

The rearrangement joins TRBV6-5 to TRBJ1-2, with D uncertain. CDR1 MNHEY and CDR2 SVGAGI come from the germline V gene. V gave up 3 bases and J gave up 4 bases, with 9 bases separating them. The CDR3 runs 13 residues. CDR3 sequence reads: CASSYSRTYGYTF. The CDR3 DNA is TGTGCCAGCAGTTATTCGCGGACCTATGGCTACACCTTC.

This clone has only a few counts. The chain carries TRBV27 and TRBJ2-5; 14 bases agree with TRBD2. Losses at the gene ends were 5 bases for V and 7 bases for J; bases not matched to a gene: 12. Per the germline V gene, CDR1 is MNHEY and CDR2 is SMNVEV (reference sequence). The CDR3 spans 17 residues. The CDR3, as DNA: TGTGCCAGCAGTCCCTGGACTAGCGGGGGGCCAAAGGTGACCCAGTACTTC. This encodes CASSPWTSGGPKVTQYF.

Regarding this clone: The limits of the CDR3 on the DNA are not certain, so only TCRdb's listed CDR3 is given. The CDR3 is CASSVGQGSTFF. V and J are TRBV2 and TRBJ1-1; the listed D gene, TRBD1, was not tested against the DNA. The CDR3 contains 12 residues when both ends are counted. Germline V lookup: CDR1 SNHLY, CDR2 FYNNEI.